This T cell receptor beta chain comes out of a study of identifying expanded T cells in peripheral blood. Here immunoSEQ multiplex PCR was the method, and the copy in TCRdb shows in-frame clones only, minus some. Here the sample spans some 95,000 clones, 75% to 90% being singletons. The CDR3 totals 14 residues. Germline-derived CDR1 and CDR2 are SGHNT and YYREEE (reference sequence). The V segment lost 4 bases and the J segment 2 bases; nucleotides outside the gene matches: 2. The genes are TRBV5-4 and TRBJ1-2, with TRBD1 identical over 10 bases. Sequenced material: blood. This sequence was found in a person aged 18 to 75 in good health. CDR3 coding DNA: TGTGCCAGCAGCATGGGACAGGGGAACTATGGCTACACCTTC. Its protein product is CASSMGQGNYGYTF.